These T cell receptor beta chains were read from a single sample in a study of OX40 agonist ivuxolimab in advanced cancers. Clones were sequenced by immunoSEQ multiplex PCR, and TCRdb holds only the in-frame ones, with some missing. Here the sample spans about 54,000 clones, approximately 89% being singletons. Here the sequenced sample was CD4+ or CD8+ T cells sorted from blood, taken in a trial of the OX40 agonist ivuxolimab. The origin of the receptors is an adult with an advanced solid tumor such as melanoma, head and neck, liver or kidney cancer. Both conserved end residues are part of each CDR3. Fields, in order: V gene, J gene, CDR3 protein.

v_gene: TRBV21-1
j_gene: TRBJ2-1
CDR3aa: CAPDMGGESYNEQFF

v_gene: TRBV18
j_gene: TRBJ1-4
CDR3aa: CASSPAQGFNEKLFF

v_gene: TRBV7-9
j_gene: TRBJ2-2
CDR3aa: CASSFGDGELFF

v_gene: TRBV19
j_gene: TRBJ1-3
CDR3aa: CASSPGTGGNTIYF

v_gene: TRBV4-1
j_gene: TRBJ1-4
CDR3aa: CASSQGVWPLFF

v_gene: TRBV19
j_gene: TRBJ2-1
CDR3aa: CASTVTGGSEQFF

v_gene: TRBV7-9
j_gene: TRBJ2-1
CDR3aa: CASSWLTGGHNEQFF

v_gene: TRBV4-3
j_gene: TRBJ2-7
CDR3aa: CASSQPVRGSYEQYF

v_gene: TRBV6-1
j_gene: TRBJ2-7
CDR3aa: CASSEVVGQVLYEQYF

v_gene: TRBV29-1
j_gene: TRBJ1-1
CDR3aa: CSAGTANTEAFF

v_gene: TRBV5-1
j_gene: TRBJ1-6
CDR3aa: CASSLGGSRDNSPLHF

v_gene: TRBV6-6
j_gene: TRBJ2-1
CDR3aa: CASSYSSDGNEQFF

v_gene: TRBV5-6
j_gene: TRBJ1-2
CDR3aa: CASSPVGTSGTRGYTF

v_gene: TRBV11-2
j_gene: TRBJ1-1
CDR3aa: CASSLDLGQVHTEAFF

v_gene: TRBV4-1
j_gene: TRBJ1-2
CDR3aa: CASSLETGYGGYTF

v_gene: TRBV5-1
j_gene: TRBJ2-7
CDR3aa: CASSLDLRQGGYEQYF

v_gene: TRBV6-6
j_gene: TRBJ1-3
CDR3aa: CASSYQGSPGNTIYF

v_gene: TRBV15
j_gene: TRBJ2-1
CDR3aa: CATSRAGLRGAYNEQFF

v_gene: TRBV7-9
j_gene: TRBJ1-1
CDR3aa: CASSLGARDTEAFF

v_gene: TRBV7-2
j_gene: TRBJ2-2
CDR3aa: CASSLYGGAGGELFF

v_gene: TRBV19
j_gene: TRBJ1-4
CDR3aa: CASSSYREGNEKLFF

v_gene: TRBV4-1
j_gene: TRBJ2-7
CDR3aa: CASSRIITGLVSYEQYF

v_gene: TRBV5-1
j_gene: TRBJ2-7
CDR3aa: CASSLRSPTSIRSYEQYF

v_gene: TRBV5-1
j_gene: TRBJ2-5
CDR3aa: CASSLEGGQETQYF

v_gene: TRBV6-1
j_gene: TRBJ2-1
CDR3aa: CASRTSGAYNEQFF

v_gene: TRBV5-1
j_gene: TRBJ2-1
CDR3aa: CASSGAGSYNEQFF

v_gene: TRBV7-2
j_gene: TRBJ1-6
CDR3aa: CASIRSPPGTGGNSPLHF

v_gene: TRBV10-3
j_gene: TRBJ1-6
CDR3aa: CAISDPRQGAINSPLHF